This TCR beta chain was sequenced during a study of shared clonotypes between healthy human individuals (TCRdb year 2020). Background for the entire study: Three men and two women, aged 18 to 49 years, made up the cohort. Each donor's leukapheresis produced roughly between about 0.8 and 10 billion PBMCs. For each donor, three plates each were used for CD4 naive and CD4 memory, two plates were used for CD8 naive, and one plate was used for CD8 memory. To increase sequencing depth and limit assay-specific biases, TCR repertoire library preparation and sequencing were carried out by different laboratories using diverse techniques. To estimate repertoire size and how much clonotype sharing occurs between individuals, the study deeply sequenced the blood TCR repertoires of about 5 healthy adults. The full study reports these points: Pairwise subsampling indicated that sequencing depth was expected to affect the degree of clonotype sharing among donors. Across a few donors, 4.5% to 6.5% of naive CD4, roughly 3.3% of naive CD8, 2.3% of memory CD4, and roughly 0.4% of memory CD8 clonotypes were shared. Rarefaction of sorted-subset datasets indicated incomplete sequencing despite the large sequencing depth. Clonotypes shared by all four sorted-subset donors showed higher generation probabilities than non-shared clonotypes. Naive subsets generally had larger estimated clonotype richness than memory subsets did. Because the study included a small number of donors, the genetic and exposure-history diversity represented was limited. Sampling was limited to blood, and TCR repertoires in tissue likely differ from TCR repertoires in blood.

A note on this clone: Its antigen has not been determined. No base quality information exists; no much larger clone differs at one position.

V and J lose 6 bases and 4 bases, and a span of 16 bases separates them. Reading from cysteine to phenylalanine, the CDR3 counts 15 amino acids. CDR3 DNA only is kept here, 45 bases in frame from base 1. The germline V gene (reference sequence) gives CDR1 as LNHDA and CDR2 as SQIVND. The donors were healthy, HIV-negative adults who had no recently reported acute infections or vaccinations. Only Caucasian adults living in Nashville, Tennessee, USA were represented among the donors. CD4+ T cells were enriched by magnetic negative selection, after which naive cells were positively selected on CD45RA and the negative fraction was taken as the memory subset. Blood was collected by leukapheresis, and PBMCs were isolated by Ficoll-Histopaque density gradient centrifugation and then cryopreserved in liquid nitrogen vapor phase. Analytical flow cytometry was used to check the purity and quantity of every magnetically sorted T cell population. Each sorted fraction had its genomic DNA isolated and then quantified by UV absorbance on a Nanodrop 2000c.

Using the deep immunoSEQ assay, TCR CDR3 regions were amplified from genomic DNA by multiplex PCR. Extracted genomic DNA from each cell subset was spread evenly across all wells of several immunoSEQ 96-well plates, with each plate serving as a replicate. For sorted subsets, approximately 0.2 ug of genomic DNA, equivalent to roughly 33,000 T cell genomes, went into each replicate PCR. Purified libraries were quantified with a Qubit 3.0 fluorometer, sized on a Bioanalyzer 2100, and re-quantified with the KAPA Library Quantification kit. A separate single-read 150-cycle Illumina NextSeq 550 flow cell was used to sequence each immunoSEQ 96-well plate. Concerning the study's data processing: Because only junctional sequences without quality scores were contained in the immunoSEQ output, filtering matching that applied to full-length reads could not be performed. To assign V/J genes and CDR3, sequences were annotated against IMGT germline references using PyIR, a Python wrapper for IgBLAST v1.9. Any read was removed if the V/J assignment was weak (E-value above 1e-6), the CDR3 was missing, or the read contained stop codons, out-of-frame junctions, or ambiguous translated residues. V3J clonotypes were defined as sequences sharing the same inferred V gene, J gene, and CDR3 amino acid sequence. Percentage overlap between repertoires was calculated by dividing the number of shared unique clonotypes by the size of the smaller repertoire. Repertoire richness was assessed with RTK rarefaction, the Chao1 estimator, and Recon v2.1 estimates of unobserved clonotypes. For all TCRbeta clonotypes obtained by the gDNA method from a few donors, generation probabilities were computed with OLGA. Not all clones reach the TCRdb copy of this immuneACCESS table, which keeps in-frame sequences only. Checked studies attribute under half of the gap to unresolved V genes and leave the rest unexplained. V and J calls and clone size follow that table, whereas D and trimming were derived from the DNA. The sample records approximately 1.5 million clones, roughly 98% of which are singletons. The ten largest clones capture about 0.4% of the sample.

The chain couples TRBV19 to TRBJ2-1, with a tentative D gene TRBD2 over 6 matching bases. The sequence derives from a man aged 25-40 years in good health. Sequencing was done on a sample of naive CD4+ T cells sorted from blood. The cell subset or site label on this specimen signifies: CD45RA+ positively selected. The CDR3 sequence is CASRFRETAYNEQFF. At the DNA level, the sequence is TGTGCCAGTAGGTTCCGGGAGACAGCATACAATGAGCAGTTCTTC.